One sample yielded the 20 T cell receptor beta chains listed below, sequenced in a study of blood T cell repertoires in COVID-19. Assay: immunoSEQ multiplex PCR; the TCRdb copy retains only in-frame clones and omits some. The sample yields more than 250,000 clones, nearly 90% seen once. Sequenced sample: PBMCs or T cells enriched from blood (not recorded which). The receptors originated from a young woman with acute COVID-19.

Written as DNA, the CDR3 is TGTGCCAGCTCCCTAGCGGGAGCCAACAATGAGCAGTTCTTC. This translates into CASSLAGANNEQFF. This rearrangement joins TRBV18 to TRBJ2-1, with 10 bases aligning to TRBD2. After removal of 6 bases from V and 5 bases from J, the junction contained 4 bases not matched to a gene. The CDR3 contains 14 residues. Germline lookup yields CDR1 KGHSH and CDR2 LQKENI.

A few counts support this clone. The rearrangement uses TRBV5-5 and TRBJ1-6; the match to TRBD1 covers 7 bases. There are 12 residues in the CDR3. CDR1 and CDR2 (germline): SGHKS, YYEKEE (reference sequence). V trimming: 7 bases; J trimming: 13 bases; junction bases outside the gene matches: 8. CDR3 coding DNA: TGTGCCAGCTCCCTCCCGACAGGGCCCCTCCACTTT. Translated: CASSLPTGPLHF.

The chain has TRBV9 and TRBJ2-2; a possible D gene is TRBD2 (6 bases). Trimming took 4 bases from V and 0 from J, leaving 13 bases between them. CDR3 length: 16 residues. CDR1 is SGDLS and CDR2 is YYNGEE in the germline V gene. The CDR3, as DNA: TGTGCCAGCAGCCCCCATAGACTAGCGAACACCGGGGAGCTGTTTTTT. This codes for CASSPHRLANTGELFF.

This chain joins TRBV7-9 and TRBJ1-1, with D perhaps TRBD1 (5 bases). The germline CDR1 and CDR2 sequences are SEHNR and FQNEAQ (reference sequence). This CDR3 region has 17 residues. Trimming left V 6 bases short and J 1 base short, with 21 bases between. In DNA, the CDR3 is TGTGCCAGCAGGCCTTACCAGGGCCGGGCAGCGAACACTGAAGCTTTCTTT. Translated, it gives CASRPYQGRAANTEAFF.

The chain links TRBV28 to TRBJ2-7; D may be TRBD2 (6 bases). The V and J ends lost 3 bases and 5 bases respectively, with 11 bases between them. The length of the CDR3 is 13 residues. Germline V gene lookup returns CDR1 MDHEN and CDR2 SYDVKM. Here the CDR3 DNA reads TGTGCCAGCAGTTTCCAGGAGGGGAACGAGCAGTACTTC. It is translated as CASSFQEGNEQYF.

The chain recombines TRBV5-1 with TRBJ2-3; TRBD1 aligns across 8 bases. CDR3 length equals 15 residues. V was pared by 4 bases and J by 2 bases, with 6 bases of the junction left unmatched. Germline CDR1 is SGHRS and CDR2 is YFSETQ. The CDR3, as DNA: TGCGCCAGCAGCCCTAGACAGGGGTACACAGATACGCAGTATTTT. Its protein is CASSPRQGYTDTQYF. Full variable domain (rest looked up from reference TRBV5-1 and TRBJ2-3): KAGVTQTPRYLIKTRGQQVTLSCSPISGHRSVSWYQQTPGQGLQFLFEYFSETQRNKGNFPGRFSGRQFSNSRSEMNVSTLELGDSALYLCASSPRQGYTDTQYFGPGTRLTVL.

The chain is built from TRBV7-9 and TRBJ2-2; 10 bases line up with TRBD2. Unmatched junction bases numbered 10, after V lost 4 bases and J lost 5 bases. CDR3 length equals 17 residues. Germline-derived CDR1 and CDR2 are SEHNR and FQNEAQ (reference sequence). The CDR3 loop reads CASSSTRTAGGTGELFF. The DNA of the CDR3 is TGTGCCAGCAGCTCCACCCGGACAGCGGGAGGGACCGGGGAGCTGTTTTTT. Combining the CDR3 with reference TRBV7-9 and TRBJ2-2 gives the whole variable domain DTGVSQNPRHKITKRGQNVTFRCDPISEHNRLYWYRQTLGQGPEFLTYFQNEAQLEKSRLLSDRFSAERPKGSFSTLEIQRTEQGDSAMYLCASSSTRTAGGTGELFFGEGSRLTVL.

The CDR3 region has the DNA TGTGCCAGCAGTCAGGACAGGGGTAATGAAAAACTGTTTTTT. It is translated as CASSQDRGNEKLFF. The chain links TRBV6-5 to TRBJ1-4; 9 nucleotides align to TRBD1. Germline V CDR1 and CDR2: MNHEY, SVGAGI. Trimming took 5 bases from V and 4 from J; bases not matched to a gene: 2. The CDR3 totals 14 residues.

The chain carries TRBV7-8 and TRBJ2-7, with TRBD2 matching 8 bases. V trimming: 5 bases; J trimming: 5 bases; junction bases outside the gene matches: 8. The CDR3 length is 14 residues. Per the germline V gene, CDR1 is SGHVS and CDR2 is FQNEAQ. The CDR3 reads CASSPGLESNEQYF. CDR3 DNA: TGTGCCAGCAGCCCGGGACTAGAATCCAACGAGCAGTACTTC.

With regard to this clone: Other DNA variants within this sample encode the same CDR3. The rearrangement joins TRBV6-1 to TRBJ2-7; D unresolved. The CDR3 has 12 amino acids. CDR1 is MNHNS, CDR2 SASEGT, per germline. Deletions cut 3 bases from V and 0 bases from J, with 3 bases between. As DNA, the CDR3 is TGTGCCAGCAGTGACAGCTCCTACGAGCAGTACTTC. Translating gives CASSDSSYEQYF.

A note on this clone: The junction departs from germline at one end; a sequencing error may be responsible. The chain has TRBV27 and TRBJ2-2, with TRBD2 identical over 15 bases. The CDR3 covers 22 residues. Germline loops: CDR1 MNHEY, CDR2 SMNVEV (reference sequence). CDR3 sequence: CASRLYLPIPGLAGGSTGELFF. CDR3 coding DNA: TGTGCCAGCAGGTTATACCTTCCAATCCCGGGACTAGCGGGAGGTAGCACCGGGGAGCTGTTTTTT.

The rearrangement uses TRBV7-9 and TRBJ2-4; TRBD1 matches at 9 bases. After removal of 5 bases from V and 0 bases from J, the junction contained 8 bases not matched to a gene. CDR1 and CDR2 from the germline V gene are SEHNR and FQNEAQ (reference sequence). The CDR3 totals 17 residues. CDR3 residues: CASSQGGQGLAKNIQYF. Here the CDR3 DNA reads TGTGCCAGCAGCCAGGGGGGACAGGGACTAGCCAAAAACATTCAGTACTTC.

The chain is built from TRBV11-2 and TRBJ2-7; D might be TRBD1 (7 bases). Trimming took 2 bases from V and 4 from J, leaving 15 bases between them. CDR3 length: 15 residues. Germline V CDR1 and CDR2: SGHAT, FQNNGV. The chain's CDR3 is CASSLSGGGVYEQYF. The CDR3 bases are TGTGCCAGCAGCTTATCAGGGGGAGGTGTTTACGAGCAGTACTTC.

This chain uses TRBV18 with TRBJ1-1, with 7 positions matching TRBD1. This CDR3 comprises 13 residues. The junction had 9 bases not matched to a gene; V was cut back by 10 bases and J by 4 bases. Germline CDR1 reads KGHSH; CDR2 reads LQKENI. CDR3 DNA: TGTGCCACGCAGACAGGGTTGAGCACTGAAGCTTTCTTT. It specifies CATQTGLSTEAFF.

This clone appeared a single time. The chain's CDR3 is CATSRGGGISYEQYF. DNA of the CDR3: TGTGCCACCAGCAGGGGTGGGGGGATCTCCTACGAGCAGTACTTC. The chain combines TRBV15 with TRBJ2-7; D may be TRBD2 (6 bases). V lost 3 bases to trimming and J lost 0 bases, with 12 bases between them. This CDR3 contains 15 residues. Germline CDR1 reads LNHNV; CDR2 reads YYDKDF (reference sequence).

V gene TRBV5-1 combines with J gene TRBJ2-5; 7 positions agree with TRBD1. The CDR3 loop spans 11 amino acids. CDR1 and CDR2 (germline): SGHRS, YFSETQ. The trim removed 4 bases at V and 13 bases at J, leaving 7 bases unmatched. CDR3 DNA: TGCGCCAGCAGCATTGACAGGGCCTTGTACTTC. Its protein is CASSIDRALYF.

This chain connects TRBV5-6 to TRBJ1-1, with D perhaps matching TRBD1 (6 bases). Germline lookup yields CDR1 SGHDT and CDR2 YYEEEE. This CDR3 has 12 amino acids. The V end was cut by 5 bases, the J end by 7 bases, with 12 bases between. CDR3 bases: TGTGCCAGCAGGGCCGGGACACTTGAAGCTTTCTTT. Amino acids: CASRAGTLEAFF.

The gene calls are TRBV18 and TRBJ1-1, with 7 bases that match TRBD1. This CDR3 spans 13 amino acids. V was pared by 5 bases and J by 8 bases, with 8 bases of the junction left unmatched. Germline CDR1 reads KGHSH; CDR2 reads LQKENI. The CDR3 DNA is TGTGCCAGCTCAGATCTAGGGGGCTCCGAAGCTTTCTTT. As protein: CASSDLGGSEAFF.

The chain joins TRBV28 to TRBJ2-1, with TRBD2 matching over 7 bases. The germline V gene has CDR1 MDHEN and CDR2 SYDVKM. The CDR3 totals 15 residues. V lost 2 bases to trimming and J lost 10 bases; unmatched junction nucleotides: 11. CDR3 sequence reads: CASSLGLGVRGEQFF. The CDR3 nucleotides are TGTGCCAGCAGTTTAGGACTAGGGGTTCGTGGAGAGCAGTTCTTC.

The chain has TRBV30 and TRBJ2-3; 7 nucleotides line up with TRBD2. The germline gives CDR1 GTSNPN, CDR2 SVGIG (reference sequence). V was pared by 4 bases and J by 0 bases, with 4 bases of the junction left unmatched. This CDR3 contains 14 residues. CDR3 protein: CAWTPGGSTDTQYF. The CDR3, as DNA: TGTGCCTGGACCCCCGGGGGGAGCACAGATACGCAGTATTTT.